The clone carrying this T cell receptor (beta chain) came up a few times. These data come from a study of T-cell reconstitution after alpha-beta-depleted transplantation in children. The authors prepared the TCRbeta library with unique molecular identifiers. TCRdb fed the PCR reads into MiXCR, producing one record per CDR3 protein. Of nearly 550,000 distinct CDR3 sequences in the sample, approximately 20% were seen once. The junction had 7 bases not matched to a gene; V was cut back by 8 bases and J by 2 bases. Looked up from germline, CDR1 is MNHEY and CDR2 is SVGAGI. This CDR3 comprises 15 residues.

The chain is built from TRBV6-5 and TRBJ2-3; 10 bases are shared with TRBD2. Sequenced here: PBMCs from the stem cell graft donor, sampled from the stem cell graft. This clonotype was obtained from a human donor who donated a stem cell graft to a child with acute lymphoblastic leukemia. CDR3 nucleotide sequence: TGTGCCAGCGGTTTCGGACTAGCGGCCACAGATACGCAGTATTTT. It yields the protein CASGFGLAATDTQYF.